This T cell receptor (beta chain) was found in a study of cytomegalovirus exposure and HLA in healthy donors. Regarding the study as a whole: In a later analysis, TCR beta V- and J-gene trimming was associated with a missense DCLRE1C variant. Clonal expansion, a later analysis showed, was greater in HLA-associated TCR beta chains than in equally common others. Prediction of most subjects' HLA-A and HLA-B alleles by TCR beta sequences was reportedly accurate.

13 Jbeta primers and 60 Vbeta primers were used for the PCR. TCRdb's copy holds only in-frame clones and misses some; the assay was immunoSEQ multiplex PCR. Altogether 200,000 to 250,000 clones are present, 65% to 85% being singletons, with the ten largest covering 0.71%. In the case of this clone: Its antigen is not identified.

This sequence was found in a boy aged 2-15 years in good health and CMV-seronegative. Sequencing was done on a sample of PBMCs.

CDR3 protein: CASTSGTGYGYTF. In nucleotides, the CDR3 is TGCGCCAGCACCTCGGGCACGGGGTATGGCTACACCTTC. The chain links TRBV5-1 to TRBJ1-2; D ambiguous. This CDR3 has 13 residues. CDR1 is SGHRS, CDR2 YFSETQ, per germline. The germline V and J ends were trimmed by 6 bases and 5 bases, with 14 bases remaining between them. The complete variable domain, with remaining parts taken from reference TRBV5-1 and TRBJ1-2, reads KAGVTQTPRYLIKTRGQQVTLSCSPISGHRSVSWYQQTPGQGLQFLFEYFSETQRNKGNFPGRFSGRQFSNSRSEMNVSTLELGDSALYLCASTSGTGYGYTFGSGTRLTVV.